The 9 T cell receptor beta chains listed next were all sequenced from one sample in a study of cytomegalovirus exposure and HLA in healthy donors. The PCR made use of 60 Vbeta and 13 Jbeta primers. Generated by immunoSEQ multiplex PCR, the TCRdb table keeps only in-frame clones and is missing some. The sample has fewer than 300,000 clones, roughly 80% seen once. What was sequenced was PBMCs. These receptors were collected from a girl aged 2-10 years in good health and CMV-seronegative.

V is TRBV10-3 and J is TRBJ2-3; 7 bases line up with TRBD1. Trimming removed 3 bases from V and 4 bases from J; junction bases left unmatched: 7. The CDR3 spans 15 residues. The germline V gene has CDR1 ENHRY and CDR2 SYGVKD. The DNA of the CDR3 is TGTGCCATCAGTGAATCCGGGACAGTTGCAGATACGCAGTATTTT. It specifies CAISESGTVADTQYF.

The CDR3 here is CASTGVFTNTEAFF. DNA of the CDR3: TGTGCCAGCACGGGGGTTTTTACGAACACTGAAGCTTTCTTT. The chain is built from TRBV2 and TRBJ1-1; D is possibly TRBD1 (5 bases). Trimming took off 7 bases at V and 1 base at J, with 13 bases between the two ends. Germline CDR1 is SNHLY and CDR2 is FYNNEI. This CDR3 spans 14 amino acids.

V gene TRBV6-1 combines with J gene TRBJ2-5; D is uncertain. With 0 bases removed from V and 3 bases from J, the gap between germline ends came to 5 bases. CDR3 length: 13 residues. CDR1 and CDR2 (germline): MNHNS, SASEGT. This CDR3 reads CASSEAEEETQYF. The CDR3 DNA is TGTGCCAGCAGTGAAGCTGAGGAAGAGACCCAGTACTTC.

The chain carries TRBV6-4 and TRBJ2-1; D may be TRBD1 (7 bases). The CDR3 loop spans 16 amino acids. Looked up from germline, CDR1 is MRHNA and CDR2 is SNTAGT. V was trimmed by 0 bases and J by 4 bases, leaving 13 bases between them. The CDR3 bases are TGTGCCAGCAGTGACTCGGGTCAGGGGGGTTACAATGAGCAGTTCTTC. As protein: CASSDSGQGGYNEQFF.

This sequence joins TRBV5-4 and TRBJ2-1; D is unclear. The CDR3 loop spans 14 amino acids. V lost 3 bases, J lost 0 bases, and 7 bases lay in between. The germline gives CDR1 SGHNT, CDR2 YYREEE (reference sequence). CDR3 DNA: TGTGCCAGCAGCTACTGGAGCTCCTACAATGAGCAGTTCTTC. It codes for CASSYWSSYNEQFF.

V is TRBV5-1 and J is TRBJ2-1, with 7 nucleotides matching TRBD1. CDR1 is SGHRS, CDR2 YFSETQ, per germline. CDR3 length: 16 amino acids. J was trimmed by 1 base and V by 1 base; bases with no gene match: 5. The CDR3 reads CASSLSAQGSYNEQFF. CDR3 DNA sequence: TGCGCCAGCAGCTTGTCTGCACAGGGGTCCTACAATGAGCAGTTCTTC. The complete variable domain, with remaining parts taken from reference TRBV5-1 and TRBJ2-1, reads KAGVTQTPRYLIKTRGQQVTLSCSPISGHRSVSWYQQTPGQGLQFLFEYFSETQRNKGNFPGRFSGRQFSNSRSEMNVSTLELGDSALYLCASSLSAQGSYNEQFFGPGTRLTVL.

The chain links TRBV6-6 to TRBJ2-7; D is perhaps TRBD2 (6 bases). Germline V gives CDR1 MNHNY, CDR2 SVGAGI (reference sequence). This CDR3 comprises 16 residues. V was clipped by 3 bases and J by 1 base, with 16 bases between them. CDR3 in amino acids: CASSYRVGRGSYEQYF. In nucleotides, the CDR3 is TGTGCCAGCAGTTATAGAGTCGGGAGAGGGTCCTACGAGCAGTACTTC.

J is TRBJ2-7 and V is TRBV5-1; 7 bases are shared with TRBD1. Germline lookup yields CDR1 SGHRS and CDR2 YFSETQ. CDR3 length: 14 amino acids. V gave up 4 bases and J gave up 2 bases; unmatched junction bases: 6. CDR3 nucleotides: TGCGCCAGCAGCCGCGAGGGGGCGACCTACGAGCAGTACTTC. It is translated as CASSREGATYEQYF.

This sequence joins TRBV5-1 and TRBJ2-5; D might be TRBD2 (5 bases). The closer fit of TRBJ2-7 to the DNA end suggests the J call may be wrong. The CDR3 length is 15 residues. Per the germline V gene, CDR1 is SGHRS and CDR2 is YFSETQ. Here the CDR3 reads CASSSGGSSSYEQYF. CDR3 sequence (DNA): TGCGCCAGCAGCAGTGGAGGATCATCCTCCTACGAGCAGTACTTC.